What follows are 27 T cell receptor beta chains derived from one specimen sequenced in a study of T cell changes during pregnancy in multiple sclerosis. Repertoires were generated with immunoSEQ multiplex PCR, while TCRdb's copy carries only in-frame clones and drops some. Here the sample spans approximately 41,000 clones, about 90% being singletons. The sequences come from CD4+ T cells from peripheral blood mononuclear cells, collected in the second trimester of pregnancy. The receptors come from a female donor with multiple sclerosis, enrolled in a pregnancy study.

This clone was recorded only once. The chain recombines TRBV6-1 with TRBJ2-7, with 9 positions matching TRBD2. Losses at the gene ends were 2 bases for V and 4 bases for J; bases not matched to a gene: 9. The CDR3 covers 16 residues. The germline V gene has CDR1 MNHNS and CDR2 SASEGT. The CDR3 region has the DNA TGTGCCAGCAGTGAATTTTCCCTGACTAGCGGATACGAGCAGTACTTC. Translation gives CASSEFSLTSGYEQYF.

The rearrangement joins TRBV18 to TRBJ2-3; D unresolved. Germline CDR1 and CDR2: KGHSH and LQKENI. The V gene lost 1 base and the J gene lost 3 bases, with 8 bases spanning the gap. The CDR3 runs 14 residues. This chain's CDR3 is CASSPRQLTDTQYF. The CDR3 DNA reads TGTGCCAGCTCACCACGCCAACTAACAGATACGCAGTATTTT.

V usage is TRBV6-5 and J usage is TRBJ1-5; TRBD1 matches at 7 bases. The CDR3 consists of 15 residues. After removal of 6 bases from V and 3 bases from J, the junction contained 8 bases not matched to a gene. CDR1 and CDR2 from the germline V gene are MNHEY and SVGAGI. The chain's CDR3 is CASRSTDRVNQPQHF. The CDR3 nucleotides are TGTGCCAGCAGGTCGACAGACAGGGTCAATCAGCCCCAGCATTTT.

The gene calls are TRBV6-1 and TRBJ2-7; 7 bases match TRBD2. CDR3 length: 15 residues. Germline CDR1 reads MNHNS; CDR2 reads SASEGT. V lost 7 bases and J lost 0; bases outside the gene matches: 9. In DNA, the CDR3 is TGTGCCAGCAAAATGGAATGGGGGGGCTCCTACGAGCAGTACTTC. Amino acids: CASKMEWGGSYEQYF.

This sequence joins TRBV7-2 and TRBJ2-7; perhaps TRBD2 as D (5 bases). Germline assignment: CDR1 SGHTA and CDR2 FQGNSA. V lost 0 bases to trimming and J lost 0 bases, with 9 bases between them. The CDR3 runs to 15 residues. DNA of the CDR3: TGTGCCAGCAGCTTAGCCGGGGAAAGCTCCTACGAGCAGTACTTC. It specifies CASSLAGESSYEQYF.

The rearrangement links TRBV6-5 to TRBJ2-1; 8 bases are shared with TRBD1. Per germline, CDR1 MNHEY and CDR2 SVGAGI. Losses at the gene ends were 2 bases for V and 2 bases for J; bases not matched to a gene: 5. The CDR3 is 16 amino acids. This CDR3 reads CASSYRTGSTYNEQFF. The CDR3, as DNA: TGTGCCAGCAGTTACCGGACAGGGTCAACCTACAATGAGCAGTTCTTC.

The chain couples TRBV21-1 to TRBJ1-5; the table's D call of TRBD1 was not tested on the DNA. TRBV21-1 is a known pseudogene. CDR3 length equals 18 residues. CDR3: CASSKCRTEICSNQPQHF. The CDR3 DNA reads TGTGCCAGCAGCAAATGCAGGACAGAGATTTGTAGCAATCAGCCCCAGCATTTT.

The gene calls are TRBV19 and TRBJ1-5, with TRBD1 matching over 7 bases. Per the germline V gene, CDR1 is LNHDA and CDR2 is SQIVND (reference sequence). V trimming: 5 bases; J trimming: 3 bases; junction bases outside the gene matches: 7. The CDR3 loop spans 15 amino acids. In nucleotides, the CDR3 is TGTGCCAGTAGTGCTACAGGGGCGAACAATCAGCCCCAGCATTTT. This encodes CASSATGANNQPQHF.

The V and J genes are TRBV4-2 and TRBJ1-4; D is uncertain. The CDR3 has 13 amino acids. V lost 1 base to trimming and J lost 6 bases, with 6 bases between them. Looked up from germline, CDR1 is LGHNA and CDR2 is YNFKEQ. CDR3 amino acids: CASSQVGDEKLFF. The CDR3 coding sequence is TGTGCCAGCAGCCAAGTCGGGGATGAAAAACTGTTTTTT.

The chain joins TRBV10-3 to TRBJ2-5; 13 positions match TRBD2. CDR3 size: 15 residues. In germline, CDR1 is ENHRY, CDR2 SYGVKD. J lost 5 bases, V lost 6 bases, and 6 bases had no gene match. The chain's CDR3 is CAIRSGLAGAETQYF. The CDR3 bases are TGTGCCATCAGGAGCGGACTAGCGGGAGCGGAGACCCAGTACTTC.

Comment on this clone: The junction and the germline gene differ at one end; a read error may be behind it. The V call is TRBV5-8, the J call TRBJ2-1, with D possibly matching TRBD1 (6 bases). The CDR3 has 19 residues. Germline CDR1 reads SGHTS; CDR2 reads YDEGEE. As DNA, the CDR3 is TGTGCCAGCAGCCCCGACCTCAAACAGGTAAACAGGGTCTACACTGAGCAGTTCTTC. Its protein is CASSPDLKQVNRVYTEQFF. Combining the CDR3 with reference TRBV5-8 and TRBJ2-1 gives the whole variable domain EAGVTQSPTHLIKTRGQQATLRCSPISGHTSVYWYQQALGLGLQFLLWYDEGEERNRGNFPPRFSGRQFPNYSSELNVNALELEDSALYLCASSPDLKQVNRVYTEQFFGPGTRLTVL.

The chain employs TRBV28 and TRBJ2-7; TRBD1 matches 10 bases. The CDR3 contains 15 residues. Looked up from germline, CDR1 is MDHEN and CDR2 is SYDVKM. V was pared by 4 bases and J by 4 bases, with 7 bases of the junction left unmatched. The CDR3 nucleotides read TGTGCCAGCAGTTCGAGCGGACAGGGGGGTTACGAGCAGTACTTC. Translation gives CASSSSGQGGYEQYF. The full variable domain, rest sourced from reference TRBV28 and TRBJ2-7, is DVKVTQSSRYLVKRTGEKVFLECVQDMDHENMFWYRQDPGLGLRLIYFSYDVKMKEKGDIPEGYSVSREKKERFSLILESASTNQTSMYLCASSSSGQGGYEQYFGPGTRLTVT.

The chain combines TRBV7-9 with TRBJ2-7; no reliable D call. The V and J ends lost 3 bases and 0 bases respectively, with 3 bases between them. The CDR3 covers 12 residues. Germline assignment: CDR1 SEHNR and CDR2 FQNEAQ (reference sequence). In DNA form, the CDR3 reads TGTGCCAGCAGCTTTAGCTCCTACGAGCAGTACTTC. Translating it yields CASSFSSYEQYF.

The chain employs TRBV7-2 and TRBJ2-7, with 13 bases fitting TRBD2. The CDR3 has 16 amino acids. Per the germline V gene, CDR1 is SGHTA and CDR2 is FQGNSA. V lost 0 bases and J lost 5; bases outside the gene matches: 4. The CDR3 loop reads CASSLAGTSGNHEQYF. In DNA, the CDR3 is TGTGCCAGCAGCTTAGCTGGGACTAGCGGGAACCACGAGCAGTACTTC.

This clone showed up just a few times. This sequence joins TRBV9 and TRBJ1-3; D is unresolved. Germline-derived CDR1 and CDR2 are SGDLS and YYNGEE. The length of the CDR3 is 13 residues. Trimming cost V 3 bases and J 2 bases, with 6 bases left between them. The CDR3: CASSGGTGNTIYF. CDR3 sequence (DNA): TGTGCCAGCAGCGGAGGGACTGGAAACACCATATATTTT.

This clone was seen a handful of times. The V gene is TRBV29-1, the J gene TRBJ2-7; D is perhaps TRBD2 (5 bases). The CDR3 runs to 14 residues. The ends were cut back, 4 bases at V and 1 base at J, with 14 bases in the middle. The germline V gene encodes CDR1 SQVTM and CDR2 ANQGSEA. The CDR3 here is CSVVGPGVSYEQYF. Written as DNA, the CDR3 is TGCAGCGTTGTAGGGCCCGGGGTATCCTACGAGCAGTACTTC.

This clone has only a few counts. This rearrangement joins TRBV7-2 to TRBJ2-2, with 9 bases identical to TRBD1. V dropped 5 bases and J dropped 2; count of bases not matched to a gene: 3. Germline V gives CDR1 SGHTA, CDR2 FQGNSA. The CDR3 is 15 amino acids. The CDR3, as DNA: TGTGCCAGCAGCCACAGGGGGCATAACACCGGGGAGCTGTTTTTT. Translated, it gives CASSHRGHNTGELFF.

V gene TRBV28 combines with J gene TRBJ2-2; TRBD2 aligns across 10 bases. Germline V CDR1 and CDR2: MDHEN, SYDVKM. This CDR3 has 16 residues. J lost 7 bases, V lost 1 base, and 6 bases had no gene match. CDR3 sequence (DNA): TGTGCCAGCAGTTTATCCAGCGGGAGGGCCCACGGGGAGCTGTTTTTT. It specifies CASSLSSGRAHGELFF.

J is TRBJ1-1 and V is TRBV7-9; perhaps TRBD1 as D (6 bases). Germline V gene data show CDR1 as SEHNR and CDR2 as FQNEAQ (reference sequence). Trimming left V 6 bases short and J 1 base short, with 12 bases between. The length of the CDR3 is 14 residues. Here the CDR3 DNA reads TGTGCCAGCAGGAGGGGACAAGAGAACACTGAAGCTTTCTTT. Residues: CASRRGQENTEAFF.

The gene calls are TRBV15 and TRBJ2-6; D may be TRBD2 (5 bases). The CDR3 consists of 16 residues. Deletions cut 3 bases from V and 2 bases from J, with 11 bases between. Germline V gene lookup returns CDR1 LNHNV and CDR2 YYDKDF (reference sequence). The CDR3 DNA reads TGTGCCACCAGCAGGATTCTAGCTGCTGGGGCCAACGTCCTGACTTTC. It translates to CATSRILAAGANVLTF.

V and J are TRBV9 and TRBJ2-5; the match to TRBD2 covers 14 bases. Germline CDR1 and CDR2: SGDLS and YYNGEE. CDR3 length: 16 residues. The ends lost 3 bases at V and 4 bases at J; junction bases unmatched: 5. CDR3 in DNA: TGTGCCAGCAGCGGAAGGGGACTAGCGGGAGTAGAGACCCAGTACTTC. Translation gives CASSGRGLAGVETQYF.

The rearrangement joins TRBV27 to TRBJ2-2; 7 nucleotides line up with TRBD1. The CDR3 runs 18 residues. CDR1 MNHEY and CDR2 SMNVEV come from the germline V gene (reference sequence). After removal of 5 bases from V and 0 bases from J, the junction contained 12 bases not matched to a gene. The CDR3 reads CASSPHMTDRPNTGELFF. The CDR3 DNA reads as TGTGCCAGCAGTCCACATATGACGGACAGGCCGAACACCGGGGAGCTGTTTTTT.

This clone was counted a single time. The chain combines TRBV9 with TRBJ1-2; D remains unclear. The CDR3 contains 13 residues. Germline values: CDR1 SGDLS, CDR2 YYNGEE. The V end was cut by 4 bases, the J end by 1 base, with 8 bases between. The CDR3 DNA reads TGTGCCAGCAGCACACAGAGTAACTATGGCTACACCTTC. Protein product: CASSTQSNYGYTF.

The V and J genes are TRBV19 and TRBJ2-3; a possible D gene is TRBD1 (5 bases). V gave up 7 bases and J gave up 2 bases, with 13 bases separating them. The length of the CDR3 is 14 residues. Germline CDR1 is LNHDA and CDR2 is SQIVND (reference sequence). CDR3 residues: CASNQGRNTDTQYF. The CDR3 coding sequence is TGTGCCAGTAACCAGGGTCGGAACACAGATACGCAGTATTTT. Full variable domain (missing parts from reference TRBV19 and TRBJ2-3): DGGITQSPKYLFRKEGQNVTLSCEQNLNHDAMYWYRQDPGQGLRLIYYSQIVNDFQKGDIAEGYSVSREKKESFPLTVTSAQKNPTAFYLCASNQGRNTDTQYFGPGTRLTVL.

J is TRBJ1-5 and V is TRBV14; 9 bases fit TRBD1. V lost 1 base to trimming and J lost 6 bases; unmatched junction nucleotides: 1. Per the germline V gene, CDR1 is SGHDN and CDR2 is FVKESK. The length of the CDR3 is 14 residues. The CDR3 coding sequence is TGTGCCAGCAGCCAAGGACAGGGGGGTCAGCCCCAGCATTTT. It yields the protein CASSQGQGGQPQHF.

The V gene is TRBV9, the J gene TRBJ2-7; tentative D call: TRBD1 (8 bases). CDR3 length: 16 amino acids. V dropped 4 bases and J dropped 6 bases, with 23 bases sitting between them. Looked up from germline, CDR1 is SGDLS and CDR2 is YYNGEE. The CDR3 here is CASSPRGQRDPFEQYF. The CDR3 DNA sequence: TGTGCCAGCAGCCCCAGGGGGCAGCGGGATCCGTTCGAGCAGTACTTC.

A note on this clone: The same CDR3 also results from other DNA sequences found in this sample. This chain uses TRBV7-3 with TRBJ2-3; TRBD2 aligns across 15 bases. The germline V gene has CDR1 SGHTA and CDR2 FQGTGA. The ends lost 4 bases at V and 3 bases at J; junction bases unmatched: 8. The CDR3 sequence is 18 residues long. The CDR3 reads CASSYGGLAGGPTDTQYF. The CDR3, as DNA: TGTGCCAGCAGCTACGGCGGACTAGCGGGAGGGCCAACAGATACGCAGTATTTT.